This TCR beta chain was documented in a study of tumor and adjacent non-tumor tissue in lung cancer listed by TCRdb under 2018. For context, the study as a whole: By cancer type, the cohort comprised some twelve adenocarcinoma patients, 2 squamous cell carcinoma patients and 1 small cell lung cancer patient. TCRbeta CDR3 sequencing was performed on about 29 paired specimens, with one tumor sample and one normal lung sample collected per patient. In total, sequencing yielded some 130 million productive TCRbeta reads, which works out to an average of about 4.2 million reads per sample. The study compared bulk TCRbeta repertoires from lung tumor tissue and matched distant non-tumor lung tissue of more than 12 lung cancer patients. Among the 15 or so patients, ages ranged from about 31 to 76 years, roughly 10 were men and 5 were women, and disease was TNM stage I to III.

On this clonotype: Its antigen is unknown. Base-call qualities are not available, and no considerably larger clone is one nucleotide away.

Libraries were built with multiplex PCR. Sequencing was performed on an Illumina HiSeq 2500. TCRbeta libraries were constructed through three rounds of nested PCR with primers (Table S4) according to protocols adapted from ARM-PCR. Before sequencing, PCR products in the 200-500 bp range were cut out of the gel and cleaned up using the QIAquick gel extraction kit. The paper's data handling went like this. Trimmomatic was used to clean the reads, FLASH was used to merge the reads into complete CDR3 sequences, and MiTCR was used to assign the reads to V(D)J germline segments. VDJtools was used to compute clonal diversity as the inverse Simpson's index. A read counted as productive if the sequence was in-frame and lacked a premature stop codon. The public reads were run again by TCRdb, first through fastp at Q25 and then through MiXCR, and only productive beta chains were kept. Merged by CDR3 protein, the rows form single entries marked with the most common genes and DNA. None of the V and J calls come from the authors' own analysis; TCRdb made them. The sample records around 70,000 distinct CDR3 sequences, just under 60% of which are singletons. The top ten hold 20% to 25% of the sample.

Overall study results and their limits: Significantly higher TCR diversity was found in younger patients, and higher tumor TCR diversity was associated with shorter overall and disease-free survival. The top 100 clones made up a significantly larger cumulative share of the repertoire in normal lung than in tumor tissue. Because peripheral blood was not sequenced, blood TCRbeta repertoires in the lung cancer patients of the study were not examined. The sequencing platform is not named in the methods, and unique molecular identifiers are not mentioned. Tumor tissue showed significantly higher TCR diversity (inverse Simpson) than normal lung tissue, at 431.37 vs 166.20 (P = 0.0075, Mann-Whitney U test). Only about 15 patients were included in the cohort, and the need for larger samples and more detailed clinical data was noted by the authors.

From the cysteine up to the phenylalanine, the CDR3 has a length of 18 residues. The CDR3 DNA has 54 bases and is translated from base 1. CDR1 and CDR2 are read off the germline V gene as MNHNS and SASEGT. V sheds 5 bases and J sheds 1 base, leaving 23 bases between their ends. Bulk unsorted tissue served as the source for RNA extraction, and RNA quality was assessed using a NanoDrop ND-1000 and an Agilent 2100. Newly diagnosed lung cancer patients without prior chemotherapy who had been admitted for thoracic surgery in China between August and November 2014 were enrolled as donors. Patients with previous radiotherapy or chemotherapy, or with another concurrent cancer, were excluded from the study. Pieces of surgical tissue measuring roughly 1-2.3 cm3 were kept in RNAlater solution and stored at -80 degrees C until use.

The sequenced sample consisted of lung tumor tissue. Here the chain combines TRBV6-1 and TRBJ1-1; TRBD1 is possibly the D segment (5 matching bases). The TCR sequence derives from a man aged 50-60 years with non-small cell lung cancer. The nucleotides read TGTGCCAGCAGTCCCCTGGACACCCCTGGTATCCCGAACACTGAAGCTTTCTTT. Translated, it gives CASSPLDTPGIPNTEAFF.